This is a list of T cell receptor beta chains from one sample in a study of blood T cell repertoires in COVID-19. TCRdb keeps only in-frame clones here, not all; method: immunoSEQ multiplex PCR. The data hold about 190,000 clones, with 75% to 90% observed a single time. The source material was peripheral blood. The receptors here all came from a man aged 25-40 years with acute or convalescent COVID-19. Both conserved end residues are part of each CDR3. The order of the fields is J gene, clone size, V gene, D gene, CDR3 DNA, CDR3 protein. The D gene is left open where the match is weak. Not every row has a clone size; where given, it reads once, few, many or a size class.

j_gene: TRBJ1-4
abundance: .
v_gene: TRBV10-2
d_gene: .
CDR3nt: TGCGCCAGCGCCAGGAGGAAGTTAAATGAAAAACTGTTTTTT
CDR3aa: CASARRKLNEKLFF

j_gene: TRBJ1-1
abundance: few
v_gene: TRBV27
d_gene: TRBD1
CDR3nt: TGTGCCAGCAGTTTAAGGGGGCGTGGGTCCGACCGCATGAACACTGAAGCTTTCTTT
CDR3aa: CASSLRGRGSDRMNTEAFF

j_gene: TRBJ1-1
abundance: .
v_gene: TRBV18
d_gene: .
CDR3nt: TGTGCCAGCTCAGGGAGATCGAACACTGAAGCTTTCTTT
CDR3aa: CASSGRSNTEAFF

j_gene: TRBJ2-3
abundance: .
v_gene: TRBV5-1
d_gene: .
CDR3nt: TGCGCCAGCAGCTTGTCGCCAGGGACAGATACGCAGTATTTT
CDR3aa: CASSLSPGTDTQYF

j_gene: TRBJ1-3
abundance: .
v_gene: TRBV7-9
d_gene: .
CDR3nt: TGTGCCAGCAGCTTAGTGGCAGTTGGAAACACCATATATTTT
CDR3aa: CASSLVAVGNTIYF

j_gene: TRBJ2-5
abundance: .
v_gene: TRBV6-5
d_gene: .
CDR3nt: TGTGCCAGCAGCCAACGGCGGGGGCCTCAAGAGACCCAGTACTTC
CDR3aa: CASSQRRGPQETQYF

j_gene: TRBJ2-1
abundance: .
v_gene: TRBV6-5
d_gene: TRBD2
CDR3nt: TGTGCCAGCAGTTACACTAGCGGGGGGGTCTACAATGAGCAGTTCTTC
CDR3aa: CASSYTSGGVYNEQFF

j_gene: TRBJ1-4
abundance: .
v_gene: TRBV28
d_gene: TRBD1
CDR3nt: TGTGCCAGCAGTTTTCCCGGGACAGGGGGCCTAGAAAAACTGTTTTTT
CDR3aa: CASSFPGTGGLEKLFF

j_gene: TRBJ2-7
abundance: once
v_gene: TRBV6-5
d_gene: TRBD1
CDR3nt: TGTGCCAGCAGCCGGACAGGCTACGAGCAGTACTTC
CDR3aa: CASSRTGYEQYF

j_gene: TRBJ1-1
abundance: once
v_gene: TRBV6-5
d_gene: .
CDR3nt: TGTGCCAGCAGGAGCGTCCTAAACTCTGAAGCTTTCTTT
CDR3aa: CASRSVLNSEAFF

j_gene: TRBJ1-6
abundance: once
v_gene: TRBV27
d_gene: .
CDR3nt: TGTGCCAGCAGTTCCTACAGGGTGTCACCCCTCCACTTT
CDR3aa: CASSSYRVSPLHF

j_gene: TRBJ2-7
abundance: .
v_gene: TRBV28
d_gene: TRBD1
CDR3nt: TGTGCCAGCAGTTTATTGTGGACAGGGGCCCCCTACGAGCAGTACTTC
CDR3aa: CASSLLWTGAPYEQYF

j_gene: TRBJ1-5
abundance: .
v_gene: TRBV30
d_gene: TRBD1
CDR3nt: TGTGCCTGGAGTACGACAGGGAAAAAGCCCCAGCATTTT
CDR3aa: CAWSTTGKKPQHF

j_gene: TRBJ2-2
abundance: .
v_gene: TRBV5-1
d_gene: .
CDR3nt: TGCGCCAGCAGCCTGTCAGGGTTTATCGGGGAGCTGTTTTTT
CDR3aa: CASSLSGFIGELFF

j_gene: TRBJ1-5
abundance: few
v_gene: TRBV6-1
d_gene: .
CDR3nt: TGTGCCAGCAGTGAAGTGGGGAGATATAGCAATCAGCCCCAGCATTTT
CDR3aa: CASSEVGRYSNQPQHF